This TCR beta chain was sequenced in a study of neurological immune-mediated disorders. The V gene lost 1 base and the J gene lost 1 base, with 13 bases spanning the gap. The CDR3 contains 16 residues. Germline CDR1 is SGHVS and CDR2 is FNYEAQ. 5'RACE with 10-nucleotide random UMIs generated the cDNA. TCRdb used MiXCR to reprocess the 5' RACE reads, holding one entry per CDR3 protein. The sample records tens of thousands of distinct CDR3 sequences, about an eighth being singletons. This clonotype was observed many times. Unsorted libraries were prepared from 2 million PBMCs that had been stored at -80 C.

The sample was PBMCs. The TCR originated in a man in his 60s in good health. The chain uses TRBV7-6 and TRBJ2-5; D perhaps matches TRBD1 (6 bases). This chain's CDR3 is CASSLGSGHLQETQYF. The CDR3 coding sequence is TGTGCCAGCAGCTTAGGGTCGGGACACCTCCAAGAGACCCAGTACTTC.